This T cell receptor beta chain was obtained from a study of blood T cell repertoires in COVID-19. Study-wide context: Some COVID-19 samples were acute and others convalescent; all came from the United States, Italy and Spain. PBMCs, B-cell-depleted T cells, or T cells provided the cDNA or gDNA that made up the material.

Participant-given clinical history determined each cohort assignment. The V gene lost 7 bases and the J gene lost 3 bases, with 7 bases spanning the gap. The CDR3 is 11 amino acids. The V gene's germline CDR1 is MDHEN and CDR2 SYDVKM. Authors' analysis steps: It was from reference gene primer amplification that nucleated cell counts were estimated. Profiling relied on immunoSEQ multiplex PCR, and the TCRdb table lists in-frame clones only, not all of them. For V, J and clone size, that table is used; D and trimming come from the DNA. This table holds some 220,000 clones, about 86% found once. The sequencing input was PBMCs or T cells enriched from blood (not recorded which). The sequence derives from a woman in her forties or fifties in a cohort exposed to, infected with or recovered from COVID-19 (not recorded which). The chain couples TRBV28 to TRBJ2-7; D remains unclear. The CDR3 loop is CASTGNYEQYF. The CDR3 DNA reads as TGTGCCAGCACAGGAAACTACGAGCAGTACTTC.